The 24 T cell receptor beta chains presented below share a single source sample, sequenced in a study of shared clonotypes between healthy human individuals. The data were produced by immunoSEQ multiplex PCR, yet TCRdb's version contains in-frame clones alone and is incomplete. Among approximately 2,300,000 clones, approximately 90% were seen once, and the ten largest hold approximately 0.4%. The sequencing sample was made of naive CD4+ T cells from PBMCs. Subset reported: CD45RA+ positively selected. The source is a man in his late teens or twenties in good health. Some clones in this sample may be carry-over from other donors' samples.

V usage is TRBV5-1 and J usage is TRBJ1-1; tentative D call: TRBD1 (5 bases). Germline values: CDR1 SGHRS, CDR2 YFSETQ. The CDR3 runs to 16 residues. Trimming pared 3 bases from V and 2 bases from J, leaving 17 bases between. This chain's CDR3 is CASSWGPGALNTEAFF. The CDR3 bases are TGCGCCAGCAGCTGGGGACCGGGAGCCCTAAACACTGAAGCTTTCTTT.

In the case of this clone: Other DNA sequences in this specimen translate into the identical CDR3. This chain connects TRBV7-2 to TRBJ2-5; D perhaps matches TRBD2 (5 bases). This CDR3 spans 14 amino acids. Germline CDR1 reads SGHTA; CDR2 reads FQGNSA. Trimming shortened V by 1 base and J by 2 bases, and 8 bases separated the two germline ends. CDR3 coding DNA: TGTGCCAGCAGCTTAGACGGAGGACAAGAGACCCAGTACTTC. It translates to CASSLDGGQETQYF.

The chain uses TRBV28 and TRBJ2-4, with D hard to call. Germline CDR1 MDHEN, CDR2 SYDVKM. The CDR3 sequence is 14 residues long. V was pared by 2 bases and J by 7 bases, with 12 bases between. The CDR3 region is CASSLATPPNIQYF. CDR3 nucleotide sequence: TGTGCCAGCAGTTTAGCTACACCTCCCAACATTCAGTACTTC.

The V gene is TRBV30, the J gene TRBJ2-1; D not resolved. The CDR3 contains 14 residues. CDR1 and CDR2 (germline): GTSNPN, SVGIG (reference sequence). Trimming removed 2 bases at V and 5 bases at J, with 13 bases between. This chain's CDR3 is CAWSNTAQDNEQFF. The CDR3 DNA follows: TGTGCCTGGAGTAACACCGCGCAAGACAATGAGCAGTTCTTC. Filled out from reference TRBV30 and TRBJ2-1, the complete variable domain reads SQTIHQWPATLVQPVGSPLSLECTVEGTSNPNLYWYRQAAGRGLQLLFYSVGIGQISSEVPQNLSASRPQDRQFILSSKKLLLSDSGFYLCAWSNTAQDNEQFFGPGTRLTVL.

The CDR3 loop reads CASSIWTGGSYEQYF. In DNA form, the CDR3 reads TGTGCCAGTAGTATATGGACAGGGGGCTCCTACGAGCAGTACTTC. The chain combines TRBV19 with TRBJ2-7; TRBD1 aligns across 10 bases. The length of the CDR3 is 15 residues. Germline V gene lookup returns CDR1 LNHDA and CDR2 SQIVND (reference sequence). Trimming removed 2 bases from V and 0 bases from J; junction bases left unmatched: 1.

The chain is built from TRBV29-1 and TRBJ1-2; D unresolved. Germline values: CDR1 SQVTM, CDR2 ANQGSEA. The CDR3 has 13 residues. V dropped 4 bases and J dropped 3 bases, with 12 bases sitting between them. The CDR3 DNA is TGCAGCGTTGGATTGGTTCTGGACTATGGCTACACCTTC. It codes for CSVGLVLDYGYTF.

The J gene is TRBJ2-2, the V gene TRBV4-1; no clear D. CDR3 length equals 13 residues. Germline assignment: CDR1 MGHRA and CDR2 YSYEKL. V lost 1 base and J 6 bases, leaving 6 bases between the germline ends. The CDR3 DNA follows: TGCGCCAGCAGCCAAGTTTGGTCCGGGGAGCTGTTTTTT. Translation: CASSQVWSGELFF.

The chain combines TRBV30 with TRBJ1-5; possible D gene TRBD1, 5 bases. V dropped 0 bases and J dropped 1 base, with 13 bases sitting between them. This CDR3 contains 16 residues. The V gene's germline CDR1 is GTSNPN and CDR2 SVGIG (reference sequence). The CDR3 sequence is CAWSVGGSESNQPQHF. The CDR3 DNA follows: TGTGCCTGGAGTGTCGGGGGGTCTGAGAGCAATCAGCCCCAGCATTTT.

J is TRBJ2-5 and V is TRBV11-2; 10 bases agree with TRBD2. From germline, CDR1 is SGHAT and CDR2 FQNNGV. There are 15 residues in the CDR3. Trimming removed 4 bases from V and 5 bases from J; junction bases left unmatched: 7. The CDR3 DNA follows: TGTGCCAGCAGCTCGAGACTAGCGGGTTTGGAGACCCAGTACTTC. This gives the protein CASSSRLAGLETQYF.

The chain is built from TRBV29-1 and TRBJ2-7, with 10 bases matching TRBD2. The CDR3 loop spans 13 amino acids. V lost 7 bases and J lost 3; bases outside the gene matches: 6. CDR1 is SQVTM, CDR2 ANQGSEA, per germline. CDR3 in DNA: TGCAGCGCCGGGACTAGCGCTTACTACGAGCAGTACTTC. Its translation: CSAGTSAYYEQYF.

The chain uses TRBV28 and TRBJ2-7, with TRBD1 matching 7 bases. The CDR3 contains 13 residues. With 4 bases clipped from V and 0 bases from J, the junction kept 0 bases outside the gene matches. CDR1 and CDR2 from the germline V gene are MDHEN and SYDVKM. The CDR3 sequence is CASSWDSSYEQYF. In nucleotides, the CDR3 is TGTGCCAGCAGTTGGGACAGCTCCTACGAGCAGTACTTC.

The CDR3 DNA is TGTGCCAGCAGCTCGACTAGTTCTGAGACCCAGTACTTC. This gives the protein CASSSTSSETQYF. The V and J genes are TRBV7-3 and TRBJ2-5; D is perhaps TRBD2 (6 bases). The V end lost 4 bases, the J end lost 5 bases, and 11 bases lay between the germline ends. The CDR3 has 13 amino acids. CDR1 and CDR2 (germline): SGHTA, FQGTGA.

This clone was seen only once. The chain combines TRBV11-2 with TRBJ2-7; 7 bases map to TRBD2. The CDR3 totals 14 residues. J lost 9 bases, V lost 5 bases, and 13 bases had no gene match. The germline V gene encodes CDR1 SGHAT and CDR2 FQNNGV. The CDR3 is CASSGTTAGRGQYF. The CDR3 DNA reads as TGTGCCAGCAGCGGGACTACTGCGGGCCGTGGGCAGTACTTC. Drawing the rest from reference TRBV11-2 and TRBJ2-7, the complete variable domain is EAGVAQSPRYKIIEKRQSVAFWCNPISGHATLYWYQQILGQGPKLLIQFQNNGVVDDSQLPKDRFSAERLKGVDSTLKIQPAKLEDSAVYLCASSGTTAGRGQYFGPGTRLTVT.

CDR3 sequence: CASTHPGGDSTYEQYF. The CDR3 nucleotides are TGTGCCAGCACCCATCCGGGCGGGGACTCCACCTACGAGCAGTACTTC. This chain connects TRBV6-4 to TRBJ2-7, with D perhaps TRBD2 (6 bases). The V and J ends lost 7 bases and 2 bases respectively, with 21 bases between them. The CDR3 is 16 residues long. Germline V CDR1 and CDR2: MRHNA, SNTAGT.

The gene calls are TRBV6-1 and TRBJ2-5, with 9 nucleotides matching TRBD2. The CDR3 loop spans 13 amino acids. The V gene end was trimmed by 5 bases and the J gene end by 5 bases; junction bases not matched to a gene: 3. From germline, CDR1 is MNHNS and CDR2 SASEGT. CDR3 bases: TGTGCCAGCAGTCAAGGACTAGCGGAGACCCAGTACTTC. Translation gives CASSQGLAETQYF.

This clone was observed once. Here the CDR3 reads CASSPRDRVPLRGYTF. The CDR3 nucleotides read TGTGCCAGCAGTCCGCGGGACAGGGTGCCCTTGCGGGGCTACACCTTC. The rearrangement joins TRBV27 to TRBJ1-2; 9 nucleotides align to TRBD1. The junction had 15 bases not matched to a gene; V was cut back by 5 bases and J by 8 bases. The CDR3 is made up of 16 amino acids. Germline CDR1 and CDR2: MNHEY and SMNVEV (reference sequence).

The count of this clone is one. The chain employs TRBV19 and TRBJ2-7; 10 bases fit TRBD2. CDR1 and CDR2 (germline): LNHDA, SQIVND (reference sequence). The ends lost 5 bases at V and 4 bases at J; junction bases unmatched: 2. This CDR3 region has 13 residues. This chain's CDR3 is CASSLAGEYEQYF. The CDR3 coding sequence is TGTGCCAGTAGTCTAGCGGGAGAATACGAGCAGTACTTC.

This chain connects TRBV5-8 to TRBJ1-5, with 7 nucleotides matching TRBD1. V lost 3 bases, J lost 0 bases, and 3 bases stayed unmatched. Per germline, CDR1 SGHTS and CDR2 YDEGEE. This CDR3 is 15 amino acids long. The CDR3 loop is CASSSRTGSNQPQHF. CDR3 bases: TGTGCCAGCAGCTCCAGGACAGGTAGCAATCAGCCCCAGCATTTT.

The chain combines TRBV10-2 with TRBJ1-5; D gene uncertain. The V gene's germline CDR1 is WSHSY and CDR2 SAAADI. The CDR3 sequence is 14 residues long. The germline V and J ends were trimmed by 6 bases and 1 base, with 10 bases remaining between them. CDR3 sequence reads: CASSRDLSNQPQHF. CDR3 coding DNA: TGCGCCAGCAGCCGTGACTTAAGCAATCAGCCCCAGCATTTT.

The chain employs TRBV4-3 and TRBJ1-4; tentative D call: TRBD1 (6 bases). The germline gives CDR1 LGHNA, CDR2 YSLEER. The CDR3 totals 18 residues. Deletions cut 1 base from V and 0 bases from J, with 15 bases between. The CDR3 nucleotides read TGCGCCAGCAGCCAAGCGGCAGGGGCTAAAGCAACTAATGAAAAACTGTTTTTT. Translation: CASSQAAGAKATNEKLFF.

The rearrangement joins TRBV5-1 to TRBJ2-1; TRBD1 might be the D (5 bases). V was trimmed by 4 bases and J by 5 bases, leaving 10 bases between them. Germline CDR1 is SGHRS and CDR2 is YFSETQ. The CDR3 has 13 amino acids. CDR3 sequence (DNA): TGCGCCAGCAGCGCCGACAGCCACAATGAGCAGTTCTTC. Translation gives CASSADSHNEQFF.

The chain employs TRBV10-3 and TRBJ2-7, with 8 bases identical to TRBD1. The germline V gene has CDR1 ENHRY and CDR2 SYGVKD. After removal of 3 bases from V and 0 bases from J, the junction contained 4 bases not matched to a gene. The CDR3 is 15 residues long. The CDR3 nucleotides read TGTGCCATCAGTGACTCGGACAGGGTCTCCTACGAGCAGTACTTC. This translates into CAISDSDRVSYEQYF.

The chain carries TRBV7-8 and TRBJ2-6; D perhaps matches TRBD1 (5 bases). CDR3 size: 15 residues. V was clipped by 4 bases and J by 0 bases, with 7 bases between them. The germline V gene has CDR1 SGHVS and CDR2 FQNEAQ. In nucleotides, the CDR3 is TGTGCCAGCAGCTCCAGGGACTCTGGGGCCAACGTCCTGACTTTC. It translates to CASSSRDSGANVLTF.

Worth noting for this clone: Other DNA sequences of this sample code for an identical CDR3. The CDR3 is CASSLAGGGTDTQYF. Here the CDR3 DNA reads TGTGCCAGCAGTTTAGCGGGAGGGGGCACAGATACGCAGTATTTT. The genes are TRBV28 and TRBJ2-3, with 9 bases identical to TRBD2. CDR1 is MDHEN and CDR2 is SYDVKM in the germline V gene. The CDR3 loop spans 15 amino acids. Losses at the gene ends were 2 bases for V and 1 base for J; bases not matched to a gene: 1.